This T cell receptor (beta chain) derives from a study of cytomegalovirus exposure and HLA in healthy donors. With respect to this clone: Its cognate antigen is unknown.

Vbeta (60) and Jbeta (13) primers were used in the PCR. Repertoires were generated with immunoSEQ multiplex PCR, while TCRdb's copy carries only in-frame clones and drops some. In the table there are approximately 160,000 clones, 76% of which are singletons. The CDR3 is made up of 15 amino acids. V gave up 5 bases and J gave up 1 base; unmatched junction bases: 4. Per the germline V gene, CDR1 is KGHSH and CDR2 is LQKENI. Study conclusions and caveats: Across donors, most TCRs were seen rarely, yet some public ones were widespread. A reported reduction in N-insertions relative to the approximately 670-donor mean was seen in an Asian-associated ancestry cluster in a later analysis.

This chain uses TRBV18 with TRBJ1-3; the match to TRBD1 covers 8 bases. This clonotype was sampled from a female donor in good health and CMV-seronegative. Sequencing was done on a sample of PBMCs. The CDR3 DNA is TGTGCCAGCTCATCGACAGGGGCATCTGGAAACACCATATATTTT. It yields the protein CASSSTGASGNTIYF.